Detailed here is one T cell receptor (beta chain). The antigen it binds to is not known. Qualities for individual bases were not recorded, and no much larger clone is one base off. From V the trimming removes 6 bases and from J it removes 0 bases, while the gene matches leave 8 bases of the junction unaccounted for. From the germline V gene (reference sequence), CDR1 is LNHDA and CDR2 is SQIVND. The cysteine opens and the phenylalanine closes a CDR3 of 15 amino acids. The DNA shown is the 45-base CDR3, in frame from base 1. The immunoSEQ Assay, a bias-controlled multiplex PCR, was used to amplify TCRbeta CDR3 regions from genomic DNA. The study's own analysis went as follows. Within the assay, amplification of reference gene primers was used to estimate how many nucleated cells each sample contained. Sequence reads were collapsed and filtered to measure the absolute abundance of every unique TCRbeta CDR3 rearrangement. Productive Simpson clonality was computed per sample as the square root of Simpson's diversity index over productive rearrangements. TCRdb obtained this table from immuneACCESS and retained in-frame rearrangements with V and J assigned. These tables miss some clones; where compared with another copy, unresolved V genes account for less than half of the shortfall, and the remainder is unexplained. V, J and clone size are taken as reported in that table, and D and trimming were inferred from the DNA itself. The sample table holds 350,000 or so clones, of which roughly 86% were seen once. Jointly, the top ten make up 0.85% to 1.3% of the sample.

Participants in the prospective study were enrolled through a virtual design, were aged 18 to 89 years, and lived in about 25 United States geographic areas. Cohort assignment in the prospective study relied on participant-reported clinical history from a screening survey and a study questionnaire. Exposed participants had been in contact with someone with a PCR-confirmed or clinician-diagnosed COVID-19 case within 2 weeks of study entry. Mobile phlebotomists in the prospective study collected whole blood, serum and a nasopharyngeal or oropharyngeal swab from every participant. Over a roughly 2-month period, participants in the prospective study had the option of providing additional blood draws and questionnaires. Blood samples from the prospective study were shipped frozen or at room temperature prior to DNA extraction. This record belongs to a study of blood T cell repertoires in COVID-19 (dated by TCRdb to between 2020 and 2021). Turning to the overall study: The collaborator samples originated in the United States, Italy and Spain and spanned the acute and convalescent phases of COVID-19. The prospective study material was composed of cDNA or gDNA derived from T cells, B-cell-depleted T cells, or PBMCs. Subjects who had been exposed to COVID-19, were actively infected with it, or had recovered from it provided the deeply sampled blood TCRbeta repertoires that made up the dataset. The repertoires were released in a freely available public database meant as a resource for research on the immune response to SARS-CoV-2. The samples were drawn from the first 160 participants of the ongoing ImmuneRACE study and from 1,200 or so subjects provided by 6 global collaborators. The sample metadata nearly always contained a de-identified subject ID, COVID-19 status, age in years and sex. Where available, HLA class I and class II types were obtained from metadata supplied by the sample provider rather than from assay-based typing. The paper's findings and limits, for the study overall: The amount of clinical and demographic metadata varied by source and participant and was provided uncurated.

In this chain, TRBV19 is recombined with TRBJ2-7, and 7 junctional nucleotides match TRBD2. The receptor was derived from a woman in her 30s who had been exposed to COVID-19. Sequenced material: PBMCs or T cells enriched from blood (not recorded which). The CDR3 reads CASRPTSESSYEQYF. The nucleotide sequence reads as follows: TGTGCCAGTAGACCAACTAGCGAGAGCTCCTACGAGCAGTACTTC.